Listed here is a single TCR beta chain. The antigen remains undetermined. The data were obtained in a study of cytomegalovirus exposure and HLA in healthy donors. Notes on the study in general: Analyzed later, most CMV-associated TCR beta chains appeared HLA-restricted.

V was clipped by 0 bases and J by 6 bases, with 11 bases between them. CDR3 length: 14 amino acids. Germline loops: CDR1 SGHRS, CDR2 YFSETQ. It was with 60 Vbeta and 13 Jbeta primers that the PCR ran. TCRdb's copy holds only in-frame clones and misses some; the assay was immunoSEQ multiplex PCR. This table has roughly 130,000 clones, about three quarters appearing once. The gene calls are TRBV5-1 and TRBJ2-3, with D possibly matching TRBD2 (5 bases). This sequence was found in a human donor in good health. Specimen: PBMCs. The CDR3: CASSLAVTGDTQYF. CDR3 sequence (DNA): TGCGCCAGCAGCTTGGCCGTTACGGGGGATACGCAGTATTTT.